This entry features one T cell receptor beta chain sequence. What it recognizes is unknown. CDR3 length equals 13 residues. The germline CDR1 and CDR2 sequences are LGHNA and YNFKEQ. This entry comes from a study of cytomegalovirus exposure and HLA in healthy donors. The PCR employed 60 Vbeta primers together with 13 Jbeta primers. Generated by immunoSEQ multiplex PCR, the TCRdb table keeps only in-frame clones and is missing some. The sample carries tens of thousands of clones, 75% to 85% recorded once. Study-wide findings and caveats: Versus the roughly 670-donor mean, an Asian-associated ancestry cluster reportedly showed fewer N-insertions in a later analysis. Per a prior analysis, the majority of TCR beta V segments were productive roughly 90% or roughly 30% of the time. Some segments of the V type, notably TRBV6-2 and TRBV6-3, were excluded as indistinguishable.

The sequence came from a man in his fifties or sixties in good health and CMV-seropositive. The source material was PBMCs. V gene TRBV4-2 combines with J gene TRBJ2-5; no definite D call. The J call may be in error: the DNA end matches TRBJ2-7 better. CDR3 sequence reads: CASSQEAQREQYF. As DNA, the CDR3 is TGTGCCAGCAGCCAAGAGGCCCAGCGCGAGCAGTACTTC.